These 13 T cell receptor beta chains were all obtained from the same sample, sequenced in a study of blood T cell repertoires in COVID-19. Clones were sequenced by immunoSEQ multiplex PCR, and TCRdb holds only the in-frame ones, with some missing. The profile shows just over 80,000 clones, 80% to 90% of them singletons. Sequencing used PBMCs or T cells enriched from blood (not recorded which). These receptors all come from a woman aged 45-65 years with acute COVID-19.

V gene TRBV27 combines with J gene TRBJ1-1; tentatively, D is TRBD1 (5 bases). The CDR3 sequence is 11 residues long. CDR1 is MNHEY and CDR2 is SMNVEV in the germline V gene (reference sequence). The germline V and J ends were trimmed by 3 bases and 6 bases, with 5 bases remaining between them. The CDR3 DNA follows: TGTGCCAGCAGTTTGGGGCCTGAAGCTTTCTTT. It codes for CASSLGPEAFF.

V is TRBV6-5 and J is TRBJ2-7, with TRBD2 matching 8 bases. The germline V gene has CDR1 MNHEY and CDR2 SVGAGI. The CDR3 loop spans 15 amino acids. The V and J ends lost 4 bases and 3 bases, in that order; junction bases with no gene match: 8. For the CDR3, the DNA is TGTGCCAGCAGTTCTCGCGGGGGGCAGCTCTACGAGCAGTACTTC. It is translated as CASSSRGGQLYEQYF.

V is TRBV7-3 and J is TRBJ2-1; 8 nucleotides align to TRBD1. The CDR3 loop spans 15 amino acids. V dropped 5 bases and J dropped 3; count of bases not matched to a gene: 6. The V gene's germline CDR1 is SGHTA and CDR2 FQGTGA. The CDR3 reads CASSPDRVLYNEQFF. DNA for the CDR3: TGTGCCAGCAGCCCGGACAGGGTACTCTACAATGAGCAGTTCTTC.

The chain links TRBV6-2 or TRBV6-3 to TRBJ1-1, with D perhaps TRBD1 (5 bases). V gave up 4 bases and J gave up 8 bases, with 17 bases separating them. The CDR3 contains 14 residues. The germline CDR1 and CDR2 sequences are MNHEY and SVGEGT. The CDR3 loop reads CASSSQNGHREAFF. CDR3 coding DNA: TGTGCCAGCAGTTCCCAAAACGGACACAGGGAAGCTTTCTTT.

This sequence joins TRBV12-3 or TRBV12-4 and TRBJ2-5, with 9 nucleotides matching TRBD1. This CDR3 is built from 13 residues. With 3 bases clipped from V and 9 bases from J, the junction kept 5 bases outside the gene matches. The CDR3 region has the DNA TGTGCCAGCAGTTTGGGACAGGGTTCGTCCCAGTACTTC. It yields the protein CASSLGQGSSQYF.

This clone has only one observation. This chain links TRBV7-9 with TRBJ1-3; tentatively, D is TRBD1 (6 bases). Germline V gene sequence: CDR1 SEHNR, CDR2 FQNEAQ (reference sequence). The germline V and J ends were trimmed by 6 bases and 2 bases, with 11 bases remaining between them. This CDR3 spans 14 amino acids. The CDR3 region has the DNA TGTGCCAGCAGGGACAGCGTCACTGGAAACACCATATATTTT. Translated: CASRDSVTGNTIYF. Looking up the rest from reference TRBV7-9 and TRBJ1-3 gives the full variable domain: DTGVSQNPRHKITKRGQNVTFRCDPISEHNRLYWYRQTLGQGPEFLTYFQNEAQLEKSRLLSDRFSAERPKGSFSTLEIQRTEQGDSAMYLCASRDSVTGNTIYFGEGSWLTVV.

The CDR3 sequence is CAISVAGDNSPLHF. Written as DNA, the CDR3 is TGTGCCATCAGTGTTGCGGGAGATAATTCACCCCTCCACTTT. The chain joins TRBV10-3 to TRBJ1-6, with D unclear. Germline V CDR1 and CDR2: ENHRY, SYGVKD. Trimming left V 4 bases short and J 5 bases short, with 9 bases between. This CDR3 is 14 amino acids long.

Concerning this clone: The sample has other DNA sequences that encode this CDR3 too. V gene TRBV9 combines with J gene TRBJ2-7; TRBD2 matches 8 bases. CDR1 and CDR2 from the germline V gene are SGDLS and YYNGEE. The CDR3 spans 15 residues. Germline trimming cut 0 bases from V and 3 bases from J; bases unmatched to any gene: 5. The CDR3 DNA follows: TGTGCCAGCAGCGTAGGGCAGCGGGAGCACTACGAGCAGTACTTC. Its translation: CASSVGQREHYEQYF.

The rearrangement joins TRBV7-3 to TRBJ2-2, with TRBD2 matching 7 bases. Germline-derived CDR1 and CDR2 are SGHTA and FQGTGA. After removal of 1 base from V and 1 base from J, the junction contained 12 bases not matched to a gene. CDR3 size: 19 residues. As DNA, the CDR3 is TGTGCCAGCAGCTTAAGGTCGGGAGGTCGCCGGAGGAACACCGGGGAGCTGTTTTTT. Translating gives CASSLRSGGRRRNTGELFF.

This chain connects TRBV29-1 to TRBJ1-1; D is perhaps TRBD1 (6 bases). The V end was cut by 5 bases, the J end by 10 bases, with 17 bases between. This CDR3 contains 12 residues. Germline values: CDR1 SQVTM, CDR2 ANQGSEA. The CDR3 sequence: CSVPGQPTRAFF. In DNA, the CDR3 is TGCAGCGTTCCGGGACAACCCACCAGAGCTTTCTTT.

The chain uses TRBV5-5 and TRBJ1-2; 8 nucleotides agree with TRBD1. Germline V lookup: CDR1 SGHKS, CDR2 YYEKEE (reference sequence). V lost 3 bases, J lost 8 bases, and 15 bases stayed unmatched. This CDR3 has 16 amino acids. The chain's CDR3 is CASSWSSGQGGRGYTF. For the CDR3, the DNA is TGTGCCAGCAGCTGGAGCTCCGGACAGGGAGGGAGAGGCTACACCTTC. Using reference TRBV5-5 and TRBJ1-2 for the parts outside the CDR3, the full variable domain is DAGVTQSPTHLIKTRGQQVTLRCSPISGHKSVSWYQQVLGQGPQFIFQYYEKEERGRGNFPDRFSARQFPNYSSELNVNALLLGDSALYLCASSWSSGQGGRGYTFGSGTRLTVV.

The V gene is TRBV30, the J gene TRBJ1-4, with 8 positions matching TRBD1. Germline lookup yields CDR1 GTSNPN and CDR2 SVGIG (reference sequence). The CDR3 is 13 residues long. Unmatched junction bases numbered 0, after V lost 0 bases and J lost 6 bases. Written as DNA, the CDR3 is TGTGCCTGGAGTGTACAGGGGGATGAAAAACTGTTTTTT. Translating gives CAWSVQGDEKLFF.

This chain uses TRBV5-6 with TRBJ2-3; 7 nucleotides line up with TRBD2. V was pared by 0 bases and J by 0 bases, with 4 bases of the junction left unmatched. CDR1 SGHDT and CDR2 YYEEEE come from the germline V gene. The CDR3 length is 16 residues. CDR3 sequence: CASSLAAGPSTDTQYF. In DNA, the CDR3 is TGTGCCAGCAGCTTGGCAGCGGGACCGAGCACAGATACGCAGTATTTT.